The clone carrying this T cell receptor beta chain was seen only once. Only in-frame clones appear in the TCRdb table, and some are missing; sequencing was by immunoSEQ multiplex PCR. The sample contains some 200,000 clones, over 75% of which appear only once. The sample comes from a study of blood T cell repertoires in COVID-19. The germline V gene encodes CDR1 LGHDT and CDR2 YNNKEL (reference sequence). Trimming took 4 bases from V and 5 from J; bases not matched to a gene: 9. This CDR3 comprises 16 residues. The specimen was PBMCs or T cells enriched from blood (not recorded which). The chain combines TRBV3-1 (or the pseudogene TRBV3-2) with TRBJ2-3; 10 nucleotides agree with TRBD2. The receptor was isolated from a woman in her late teens or twenties in a cohort exposed to, infected with or recovered from COVID-19 (not recorded which). In nucleotides, the CDR3 is TGTGCCAGCAGCCCCAATCTAGCGGGAGCGGGAGATACGCAGTATTTT. Its protein is CASSPNLAGAGDTQYF.